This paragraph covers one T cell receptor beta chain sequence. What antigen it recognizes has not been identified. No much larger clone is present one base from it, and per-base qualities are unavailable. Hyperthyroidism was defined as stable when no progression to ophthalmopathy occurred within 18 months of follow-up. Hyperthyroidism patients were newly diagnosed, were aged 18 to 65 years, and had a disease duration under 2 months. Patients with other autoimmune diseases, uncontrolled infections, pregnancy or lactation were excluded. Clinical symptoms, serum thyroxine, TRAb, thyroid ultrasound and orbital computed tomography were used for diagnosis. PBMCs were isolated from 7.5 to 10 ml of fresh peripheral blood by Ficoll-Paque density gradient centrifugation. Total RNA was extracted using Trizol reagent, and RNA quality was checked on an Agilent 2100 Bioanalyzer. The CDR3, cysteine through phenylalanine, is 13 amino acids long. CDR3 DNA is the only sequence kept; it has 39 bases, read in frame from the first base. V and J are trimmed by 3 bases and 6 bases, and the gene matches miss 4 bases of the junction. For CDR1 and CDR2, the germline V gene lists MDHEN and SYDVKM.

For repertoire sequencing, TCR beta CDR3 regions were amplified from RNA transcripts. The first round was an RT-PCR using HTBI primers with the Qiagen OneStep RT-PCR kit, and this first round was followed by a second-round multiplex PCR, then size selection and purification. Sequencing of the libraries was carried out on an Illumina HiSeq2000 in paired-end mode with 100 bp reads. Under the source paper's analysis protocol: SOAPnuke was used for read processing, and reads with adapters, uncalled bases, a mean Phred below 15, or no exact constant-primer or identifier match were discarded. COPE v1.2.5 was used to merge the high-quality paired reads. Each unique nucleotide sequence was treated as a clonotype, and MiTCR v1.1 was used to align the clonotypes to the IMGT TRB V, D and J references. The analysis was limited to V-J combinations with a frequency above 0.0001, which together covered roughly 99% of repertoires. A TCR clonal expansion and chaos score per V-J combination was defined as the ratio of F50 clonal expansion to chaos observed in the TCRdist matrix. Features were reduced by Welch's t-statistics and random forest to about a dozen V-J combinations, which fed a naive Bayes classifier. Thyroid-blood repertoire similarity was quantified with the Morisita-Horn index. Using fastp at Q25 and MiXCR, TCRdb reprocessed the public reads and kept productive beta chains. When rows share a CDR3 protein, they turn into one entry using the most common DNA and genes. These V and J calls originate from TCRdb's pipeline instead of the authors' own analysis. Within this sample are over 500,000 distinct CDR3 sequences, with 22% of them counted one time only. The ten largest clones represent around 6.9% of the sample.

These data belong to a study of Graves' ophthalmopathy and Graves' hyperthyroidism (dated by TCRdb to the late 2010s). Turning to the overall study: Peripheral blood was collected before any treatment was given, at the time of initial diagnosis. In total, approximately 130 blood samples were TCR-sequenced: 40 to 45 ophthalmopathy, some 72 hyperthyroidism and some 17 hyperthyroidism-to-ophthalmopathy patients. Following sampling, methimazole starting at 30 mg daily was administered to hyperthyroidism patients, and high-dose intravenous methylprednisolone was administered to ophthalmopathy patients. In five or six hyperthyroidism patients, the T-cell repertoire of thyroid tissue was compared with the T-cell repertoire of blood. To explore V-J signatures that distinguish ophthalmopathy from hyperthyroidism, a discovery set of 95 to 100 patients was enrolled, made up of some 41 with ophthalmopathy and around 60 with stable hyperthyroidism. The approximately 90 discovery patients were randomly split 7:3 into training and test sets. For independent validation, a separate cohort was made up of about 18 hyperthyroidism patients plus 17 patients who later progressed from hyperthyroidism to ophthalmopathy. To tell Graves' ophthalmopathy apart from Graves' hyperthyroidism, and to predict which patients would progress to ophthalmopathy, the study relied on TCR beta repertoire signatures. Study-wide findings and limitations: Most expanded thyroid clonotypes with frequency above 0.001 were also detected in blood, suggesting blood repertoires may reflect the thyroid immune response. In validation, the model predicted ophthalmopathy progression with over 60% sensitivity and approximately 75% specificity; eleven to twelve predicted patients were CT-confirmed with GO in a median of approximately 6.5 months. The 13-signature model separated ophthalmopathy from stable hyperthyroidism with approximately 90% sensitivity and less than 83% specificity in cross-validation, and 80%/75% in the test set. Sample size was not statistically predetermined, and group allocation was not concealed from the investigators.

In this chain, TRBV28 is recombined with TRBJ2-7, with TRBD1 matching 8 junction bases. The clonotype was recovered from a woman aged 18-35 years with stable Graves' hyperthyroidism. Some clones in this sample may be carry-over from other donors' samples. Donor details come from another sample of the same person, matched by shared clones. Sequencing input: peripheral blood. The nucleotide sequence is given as TGTGCCAGCAGTTTTTACAGGGGGGTCGAGCAGTACTTC. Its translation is CASSFYRGVEQYF.